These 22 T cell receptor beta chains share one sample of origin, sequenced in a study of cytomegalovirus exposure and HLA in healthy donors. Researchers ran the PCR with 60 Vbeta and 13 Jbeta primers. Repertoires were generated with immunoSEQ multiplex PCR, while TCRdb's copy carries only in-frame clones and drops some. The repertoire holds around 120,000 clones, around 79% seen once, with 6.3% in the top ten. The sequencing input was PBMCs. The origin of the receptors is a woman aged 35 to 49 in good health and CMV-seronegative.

CDR3 nucleotide sequence: TGCGCCAGCAGCCAAGCTCCAGGCGCCTACGAGCAGTACTTC. Translating gives CASSQAPGAYEQYF. V usage is TRBV4-3 and J usage is TRBJ2-7; D is uncertain. Germline CDR1 reads LGHNA; CDR2 reads YSLEER. The CDR3 is 14 amino acids. V lost 1 base to trimming and J lost 2 bases, with 9 bases between them.

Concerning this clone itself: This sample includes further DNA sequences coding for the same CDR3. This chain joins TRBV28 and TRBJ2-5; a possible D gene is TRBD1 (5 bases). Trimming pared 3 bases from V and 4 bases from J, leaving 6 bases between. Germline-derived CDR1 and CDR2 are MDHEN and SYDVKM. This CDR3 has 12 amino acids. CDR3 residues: CASSFRGETQYF. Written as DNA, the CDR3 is TGTGCCAGCAGTTTTAGGGGAGAGACCCAGTACTTC.

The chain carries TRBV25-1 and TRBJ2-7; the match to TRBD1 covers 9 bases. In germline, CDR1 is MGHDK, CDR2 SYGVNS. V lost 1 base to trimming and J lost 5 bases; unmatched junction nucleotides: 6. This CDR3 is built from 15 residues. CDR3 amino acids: CASSEFGGTGNEQYF. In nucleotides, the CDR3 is TGTGCCAGCAGTGAATTTGGGGGGACAGGGAACGAGCAGTACTTC.

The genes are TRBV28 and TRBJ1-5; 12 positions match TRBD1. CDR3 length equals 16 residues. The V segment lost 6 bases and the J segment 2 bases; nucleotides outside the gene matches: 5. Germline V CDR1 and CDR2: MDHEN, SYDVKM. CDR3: CASRGDRGRGNQPQHF. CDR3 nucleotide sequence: TGTGCCAGCAGGGGGGACAGGGGGCGCGGCAATCAGCCCCAGCATTTT.

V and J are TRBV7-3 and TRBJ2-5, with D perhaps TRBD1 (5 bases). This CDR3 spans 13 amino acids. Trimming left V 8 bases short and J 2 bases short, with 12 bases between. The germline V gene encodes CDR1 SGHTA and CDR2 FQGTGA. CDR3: CASGSGLQETQYF. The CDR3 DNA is TGTGCCAGCGGTTCAGGGTTACAAGAGACCCAGTACTTC.

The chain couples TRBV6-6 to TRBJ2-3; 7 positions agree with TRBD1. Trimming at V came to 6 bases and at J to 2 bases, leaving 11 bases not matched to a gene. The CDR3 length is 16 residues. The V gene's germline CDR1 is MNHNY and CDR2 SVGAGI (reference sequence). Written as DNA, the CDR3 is TGTGCCAGCAGCTCGCGGTGGGACAGACCCACAGATACGCAGTATTTT. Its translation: CASSSRWDRPTDTQYF.

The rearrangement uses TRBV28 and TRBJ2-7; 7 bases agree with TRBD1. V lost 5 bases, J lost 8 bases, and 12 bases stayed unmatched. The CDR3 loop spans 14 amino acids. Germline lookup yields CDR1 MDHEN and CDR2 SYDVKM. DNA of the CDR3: TGTGCCAGCAGTCCAGGACAGGTTGCTGGGCAGCAGTACTTC. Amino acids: CASSPGQVAGQQYF.

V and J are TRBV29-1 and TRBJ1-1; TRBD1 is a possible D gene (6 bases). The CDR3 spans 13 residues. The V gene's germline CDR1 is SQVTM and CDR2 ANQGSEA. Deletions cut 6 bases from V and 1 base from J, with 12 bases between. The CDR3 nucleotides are TGCAGCGTCAGGGGTCAAAGGAACACTGAAGCTTTCTTT. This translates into CSVRGQRNTEAFF.

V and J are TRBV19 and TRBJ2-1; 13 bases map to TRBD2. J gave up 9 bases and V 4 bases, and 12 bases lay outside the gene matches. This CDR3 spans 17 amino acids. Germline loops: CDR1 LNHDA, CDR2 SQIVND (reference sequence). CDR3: CASSTGLAGVTRGEQFF. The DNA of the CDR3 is TGTGCCAGTAGTACCGGACTAGCGGGAGTAACCCGCGGTGAGCAGTTCTTC.

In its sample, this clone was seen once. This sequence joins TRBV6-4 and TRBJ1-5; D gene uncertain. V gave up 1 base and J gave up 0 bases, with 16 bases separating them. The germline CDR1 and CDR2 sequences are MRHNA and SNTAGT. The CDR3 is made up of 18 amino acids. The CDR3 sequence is CASSDWVWAVNSNQPQHF. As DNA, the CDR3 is TGTGCCAGCAGTGACTGGGTGTGGGCAGTTAATAGCAATCAGCCCCAGCATTTT.

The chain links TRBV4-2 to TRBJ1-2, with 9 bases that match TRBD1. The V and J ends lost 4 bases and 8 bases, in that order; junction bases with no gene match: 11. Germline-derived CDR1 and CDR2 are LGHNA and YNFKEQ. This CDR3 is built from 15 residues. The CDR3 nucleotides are TGTGCCAGCAGCCCACAATTACAGGGGGCGGGCGGCTACACCTTC. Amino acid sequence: CASSPQLQGAGGYTF.

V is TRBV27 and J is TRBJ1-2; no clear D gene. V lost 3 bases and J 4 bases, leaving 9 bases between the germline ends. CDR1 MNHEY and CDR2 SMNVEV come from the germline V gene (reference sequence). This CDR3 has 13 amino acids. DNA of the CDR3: TGTGCCAGCAGTTTGCACAGCCTCTATGGCTACACCTTC. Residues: CASSLHSLYGYTF.

CDR3 DNA sequence: TGTGCCAGCAGTTCCCCCCGCCGGGACAGGTTCTATAATTCACCCCTCCACTTT. It specifies CASSSPRRDRFYNSPLHF. The rearrangement links TRBV28 to TRBJ1-6, with 8 bases that match TRBD1. In germline, CDR1 is MDHEN, CDR2 SYDVKM. The length of the CDR3 is 18 residues. Trimming took 4 bases from V and 3 from J; bases not matched to a gene: 11.

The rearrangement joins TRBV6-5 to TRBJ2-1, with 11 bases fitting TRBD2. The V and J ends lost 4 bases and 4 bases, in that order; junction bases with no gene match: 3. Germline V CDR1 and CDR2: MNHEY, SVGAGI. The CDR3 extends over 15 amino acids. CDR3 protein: CASSLLAGAYNEQFF. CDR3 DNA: TGTGCCAGCAGTTTACTAGCGGGAGCTTACAATGAGCAGTTCTTC.

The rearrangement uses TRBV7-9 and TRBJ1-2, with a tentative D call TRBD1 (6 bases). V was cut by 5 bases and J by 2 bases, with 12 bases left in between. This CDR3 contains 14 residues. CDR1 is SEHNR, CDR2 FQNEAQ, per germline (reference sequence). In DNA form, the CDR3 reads TGTGCCAGCAGCCCCTCCACAGGGAACTATGGCTACACCTTC. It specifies CASSPSTGNYGYTF.

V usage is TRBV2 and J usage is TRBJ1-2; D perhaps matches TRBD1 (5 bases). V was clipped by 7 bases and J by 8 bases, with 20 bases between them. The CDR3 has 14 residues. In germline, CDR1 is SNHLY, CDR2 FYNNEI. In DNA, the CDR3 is TGTGCCAGCACCGTGGGGAGGGGATACGGGGGCTACACCTTC. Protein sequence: CASTVGRGYGGYTF.

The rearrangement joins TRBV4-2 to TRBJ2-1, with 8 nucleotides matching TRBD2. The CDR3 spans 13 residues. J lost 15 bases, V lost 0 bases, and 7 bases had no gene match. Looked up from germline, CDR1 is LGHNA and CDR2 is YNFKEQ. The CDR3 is CASSQESGGPRFF. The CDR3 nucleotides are TGTGCCAGCAGCCAAGAATCGGGAGGGCCACGGTTCTTC.

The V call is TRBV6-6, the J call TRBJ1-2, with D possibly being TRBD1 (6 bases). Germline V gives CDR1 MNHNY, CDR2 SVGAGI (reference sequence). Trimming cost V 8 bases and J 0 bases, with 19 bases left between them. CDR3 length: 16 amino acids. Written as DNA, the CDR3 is TGTGCCAGCGCATCCGTAGACGGGGACACTAACTATGGCTACACCTTC. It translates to CASASVDGDTNYGYTF.

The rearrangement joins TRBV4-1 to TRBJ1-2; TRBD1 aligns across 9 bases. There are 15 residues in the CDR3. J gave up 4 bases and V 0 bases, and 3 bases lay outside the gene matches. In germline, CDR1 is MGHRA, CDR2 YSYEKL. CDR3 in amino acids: CASSQEGTGFYGYTF. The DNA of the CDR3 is TGCGCCAGCAGCCAAGAGGGGACAGGGTTCTATGGCTACACCTTC.

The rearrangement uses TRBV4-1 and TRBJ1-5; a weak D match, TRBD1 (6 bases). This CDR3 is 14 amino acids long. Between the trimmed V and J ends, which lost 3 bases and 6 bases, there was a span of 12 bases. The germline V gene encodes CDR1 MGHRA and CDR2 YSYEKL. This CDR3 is CASSHQGRGQPQHF. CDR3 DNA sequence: TGCGCCAGCAGCCACCAGGGGAGGGGTCAGCCCCAGCATTTT.

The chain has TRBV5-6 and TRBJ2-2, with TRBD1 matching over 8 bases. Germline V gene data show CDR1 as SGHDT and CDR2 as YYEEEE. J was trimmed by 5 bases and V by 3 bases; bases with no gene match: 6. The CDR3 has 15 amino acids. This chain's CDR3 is CASSWGWTGTGELFF. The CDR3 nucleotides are TGTGCCAGCAGCTGGGGGTGGACAGGGACCGGGGAGCTGTTTTTT.

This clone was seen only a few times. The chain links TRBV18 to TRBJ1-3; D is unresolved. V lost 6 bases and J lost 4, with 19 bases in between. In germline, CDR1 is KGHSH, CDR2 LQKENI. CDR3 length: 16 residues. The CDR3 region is CASSPLDMTGGNTIYF. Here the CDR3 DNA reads TGTGCCAGCTCTCCCCTTGATATGACGGGAGGAAACACCATATATTTT. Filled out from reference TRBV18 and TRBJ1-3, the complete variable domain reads NAGVMQNPRHLVRRRGQEARLRCSPMKGHSHVYWYRQLPEEGLKFMVYLQKENIIDESGMPKERFSAEFPKEGPSILRIQQVVRGDSAAYFCASSPLDMTGGNTIYFGEGSWLTVV.